This T cell receptor (beta chain) was sequenced in a study of blood T cell repertoires in COVID-19. Background on the study: Spain, Italy and the United States supplied samples that represented acute and convalescent COVID-19. Sources were T cells, B-cell-depleted T cells, or PBMCs; the material itself was cDNA or gDNA.

Authors' data handling: Reference gene primer amplification gave nucleated cell count estimates. Assay used: immunoSEQ multiplex PCR; TCRdb lists only in-frame clones, some missing. V and J calls and clone size are those listed in that table; D and trimming were worked out from the DNA. The data show roughly 210,000 clones, about 88% seen once. The material sequenced was peripheral blood. The sequence was obtained from a man in his sixties or seventies with acute or convalescent COVID-19.

The CDR3 spells CACLPGQGLGEQYF. The CDR3 DNA sequence: TGTGCCTGTCTACCGGGACAGGGATTGGGCGAGCAGTACTTC. This chain uses TRBV30 with TRBJ2-7, with 9 bases lining up with TRBD1. After removal of 6 bases from V and 6 bases from J, the junction contained 12 bases not matched to a gene. Germline V CDR1 and CDR2: GTSNPN, SVGIG (reference sequence). The CDR3 covers 14 residues.